This TCR beta chain was found in a study of cytomegalovirus exposure and HLA in healthy donors. Primers for the PCR totalled 60 Vbeta and 13 Jbeta. Clones were read by immunoSEQ multiplex PCR, and TCRdb kept only the in-frame ones, dropping some. The sample contains approximately 110,000 clones, roughly three quarters of which appear only once. The CDR3 runs to 14 residues. Trimming cost V 1 base and J 9 bases; bases outside gene matches: 0. The V gene's germline CDR1 is SSHAT and CDR2 FNYEAQ (reference sequence). The receptor was derived from a man aged 35 to 55 in good health and CMV-seropositive. J is TRBJ2-1 and V is TRBV7-7, with 13 bases fitting TRBD2. Sequencing was done on a sample of PBMCs. The CDR3 region has the DNA TGTGCCAGCAGCTTAGGACTAGCGGGAGGTGAGCAGTTCTTC. Protein product: CASSLGLAGGEQFF.